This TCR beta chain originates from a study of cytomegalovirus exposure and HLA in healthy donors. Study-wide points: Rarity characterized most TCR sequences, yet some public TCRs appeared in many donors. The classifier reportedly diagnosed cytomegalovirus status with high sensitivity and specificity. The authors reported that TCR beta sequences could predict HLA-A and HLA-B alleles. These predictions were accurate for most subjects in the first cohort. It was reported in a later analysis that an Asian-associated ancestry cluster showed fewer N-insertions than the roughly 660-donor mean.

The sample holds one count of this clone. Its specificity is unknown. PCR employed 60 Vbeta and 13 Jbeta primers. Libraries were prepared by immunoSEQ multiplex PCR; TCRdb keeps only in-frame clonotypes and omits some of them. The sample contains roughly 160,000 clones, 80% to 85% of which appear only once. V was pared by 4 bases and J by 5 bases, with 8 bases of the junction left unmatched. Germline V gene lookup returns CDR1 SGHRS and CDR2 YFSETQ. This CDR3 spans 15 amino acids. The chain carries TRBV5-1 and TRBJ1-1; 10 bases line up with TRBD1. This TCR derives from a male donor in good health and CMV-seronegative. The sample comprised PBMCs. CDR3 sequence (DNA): TGCGCCAGCAGCCCGACGGACAGGGGGGTTACTGAAGCTTTCTTT. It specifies CASSPTDRGVTEAFF.